The clone carrying this T cell receptor beta chain was picked up many times. Its target is not known. Unique molecular identifiers were attached to individual cDNA molecules during library preparation. One entry per CDR3 protein, called by TCRdb with MiXCR from the 5' RACE reads. The sample has approximately 150,000 distinct CDR3 sequences, around 4% seen once. This sample stems from a study of human T cells and chemical hapten exposure. Study-wide background: How much TCR each sample yielded varied, mostly because pooled library volumes differed slightly. Study findings and constraints: TCRs above 1 in 1000 frequency did not change with DPC sensitization.

Before extraction, the whole blood was not fractionated, and total RNA was taken from it. Trimming took 4 bases from V and 0 from J, leaving 13 bases between them. The V gene's germline CDR1 is MNHEY and CDR2 SVGAGI. This CDR3 spans 15 amino acids. The rearrangement links TRBV6-5 to TRBJ2-7; possible D gene TRBD2, 5 bases. This TCR was sampled from a female donor in good health. Here the CDR3 reads CASSSPGISSYEQYF. In DNA form, the CDR3 reads TGTGCCAGCAGTTCCCCGGGGATCAGCTCCTACGAGCAGTACTTC.